Presented here are 29 T cell receptor beta chains from one specimen sequenced in a study of CD4 T cells in relation to SARS-CoV-2 and coronaviruses. Measured with immunoSEQ multiplex PCR; TCRdb has only the in-frame clones, and not every one. The table has about 26,000 clones, roughly 82% seen once. No antigens are known for them. Before the COVID-19 pandemic, during about 2011-2019, CD4+ T cells were taken from unexposed donors. The cells were cultured for 10 days before CD4+ T cells were isolated. The source material was CD4+ T cells from PBMCs, cultured in vitro. The source of these receptors is a human donor in good health.

The rearrangement uses TRBV7-6 and TRBJ1-6, with D unclear. Germline CDR1 SGHVS, CDR2 FNYEAQ. This CDR3 spans 15 amino acids. Deletions cut 2 bases from V and 1 base from J, with 6 bases between. In DNA, the CDR3 is TGTGCCAGCAGCTTATGGGGTTCCTATAATTCACCCCTCCACTTT. It translates to CASSLWGSYNSPLHF.

The chain is built from TRBV6-5 and TRBJ1-1; 7 bases are a match to TRBD1. Trimming took 6 bases from V and 0 from J; bases not matched to a gene: 7. The CDR3 is 15 residues long. Germline-derived CDR1 and CDR2 are MNHEY and SVGAGI. CDR3 nucleotide sequence: TGTGCCAGCAGCCCCCGACAGGGATTGAACACTGAAGCTTTCTTT. Its protein is CASSPRQGLNTEAFF.

This clone was counted a few times. The J gene is TRBJ1-6, the V gene TRBV11-2; perhaps TRBD1 as D (6 bases). The CDR3 has 14 residues. Germline CDR1 SGHAT, CDR2 FQNNGV. V was shortened by 3 bases and J by 5 bases, with 8 bases between the two germline ends. CDR3 residues: CASSFSGDNSPLHF. As DNA, the CDR3 is TGTGCCAGCAGCTTCTCAGGGGATAATTCACCCCTCCACTTT.

This clone has a handful of counts. V usage is TRBV11-2 and J usage is TRBJ2-1; D is perhaps TRBD1 (6 bases). V lost 4 bases and J lost 4, with 14 bases in between. This CDR3 is 15 amino acids long. Germline V gives CDR1 SGHAT, CDR2 FQNNGV. The CDR3 loop is CASSSWGPRYNEQFF. The CDR3 nucleotides are TGTGCCAGCAGCTCGTGGGGGCCCCGATACAATGAGCAGTTCTTC.

The rearrangement uses TRBV2 and TRBJ2-2, with a tentative D call TRBD1 (6 bases). CDR3 size: 15 residues. The V end was cut by 6 bases, the J end by 4 bases, with 15 bases between. Per germline, CDR1 SNHLY and CDR2 FYNNEI. The CDR3 nucleotides read TGTGCCAGCAGACCGGACAGCCGGGTCACCGGGGAGCTGTTTTTT. It translates to CASRPDSRVTGELFF.

This chain uses TRBV5-1 with TRBJ2-7; 7 bases agree with TRBD1. V shed 1 base, J shed 7 bases, and the junction held 8 bases outside the gene matches. The CDR3 spans 14 residues. From germline, CDR1 is SGHRS and CDR2 YFSETQ. The CDR3 protein is CASSLNDRAEEQYF. The CDR3 nucleotides read TGCGCCAGCAGCTTGAACGACAGGGCGGAGGAGCAGTACTTC.

The rearrangement uses TRBV6-5 and TRBJ2-3; D gene uncertain. The V gene lost 7 bases and the J gene lost 6 bases, with 8 bases spanning the gap. CDR1 and CDR2 (germline): MNHEY, SVGAGI. CDR3 length equals 11 residues. The DNA for the CDR3 is TGTGCCAGCATAGCCTTGGATACGCAGTATTTT. The encoded protein is CASIALDTQYF.

Sample share makes this clone large. The chain is built from TRBV3-1 (or the pseudogene TRBV3-2) and TRBJ1-2; 10 bases match TRBD1. In germline, CDR1 is LGHDT, CDR2 YNNKEL (reference sequence). This CDR3 comprises 17 residues. J gave up 7 bases and V 2 bases, and 13 bases lay outside the gene matches. CDR3 sequence: CASSQFNAGTGEGGYTF. The CDR3 DNA reads as TGTGCCAGCAGCCAATTCAACGCCGGGACAGGGGAAGGTGGCTACACCTTC.

Within the sample, this clone is medium-sized. The CDR3 is CASSPTGGRGHYEQYF. The CDR3 nucleotides read TGTGCCAGCAGTCCGACAGGAGGGAGAGGACACTACGAGCAGTACTTC. J is TRBJ2-7 and V is TRBV28; D possibly uses TRBD1 or TRBD2 (6 bases each). V was pared by 5 bases and J by 3 bases, with 20 bases between. This CDR3 comprises 16 residues. CDR1 is MDHEN, CDR2 SYDVKM, per germline.

This chain links TRBV7-9 with TRBJ2-7; TRBD1 aligns across 7 bases. CDR3 length: 13 amino acids. The V gene end was trimmed by 5 bases and the J gene end by 3 bases; junction bases not matched to a gene: 4. The V gene's germline CDR1 is SEHNR and CDR2 FQNEAQ (reference sequence). In nucleotides, the CDR3 is TGTGCCAGCAGCCCGGGACAGTACTACGAGCAGTACTTC. Amino acids: CASSPGQYYEQYF.

The V gene is TRBV6-5, the J gene TRBJ1-1; TRBD1 is a possible D gene (5 bases). V was clipped by 6 bases and J by 11 bases, with 10 bases between them. The CDR3 runs to 10 residues. The germline V gene has CDR1 MNHEY and CDR2 SVGAGI. The CDR3, as DNA: TGTGCCAGCAGGGGGGTGGCGGCTTTCTTT. Translated: CASRGVAAFF.

This chain uses TRBV5-1 with TRBJ2-2, with 7 bases fitting TRBD1. CDR1 SGHRS and CDR2 YFSETQ come from the germline V gene. The CDR3 has 14 residues. The V segment lost 5 bases and the J segment 1 base; nucleotides outside the gene matches: 2. The CDR3 here is CASRWTGNTGELFF. The CDR3 coding sequence is TGCGCCAGCAGGTGGACAGGGAACACCGGGGAGCTGTTTTTT.

The rearrangement joins TRBV10-3 to TRBJ1-2; 7 nucleotides line up with TRBD1. V lost 4 bases and J lost 7; bases outside the gene matches: 6. This CDR3 region has 13 residues. The germline V gene encodes CDR1 ENHRY and CDR2 SYGVKD. DNA of the CDR3: TGTGCCATCAGTGCGGAGGGGGCCACTGGCTACACCTTC. Translated, it gives CAISAEGATGYTF.

This chain uses TRBV5-1 with TRBJ1-2; a weak D match, TRBD1 (5 bases). Germline values: CDR1 SGHRS, CDR2 YFSETQ. V dropped 0 bases and J dropped 0 bases, with 15 bases sitting between them. There are 17 residues in the CDR3. The CDR3 here is CASSLAAYRRTNYGYTF. Written as DNA, the CDR3 is TGCGCCAGCAGCTTGGCCGCTTACAGGCGAACTAACTATGGCTACACCTTC.

This chain joins TRBV12-3 or TRBV12-4 and TRBJ2-2; no definite D call. V was clipped by 8 bases and J by 1 base, with 8 bases between them. This CDR3 is 13 amino acids long. CDR3 protein: CASRTGNTGELFF. The CDR3 nucleotides are TGTGCCAGCCGAACCGGGAACACCGGGGAGCTGTTTTTT.

The chain joins TRBV11-2 to TRBJ2-2, with TRBD2 matching 7 bases. The CDR3 is 15 amino acids. The V gene end was trimmed by 1 base and the J gene end by 5 bases; junction bases not matched to a gene: 4. Looked up from germline, CDR1 is SGHAT and CDR2 is FQNNGV. The CDR3 nucleotides are TGTGCCAGCAGCTTAGCCCGACTAGCTACCGGGGAGCTGTTTTTT. Translation gives CASSLARLATGELFF. The complete variable domain, with remaining parts taken from reference TRBV11-2 and TRBJ2-2, reads EAGVAQSPRYKIIEKRQSVAFWCNPISGHATLYWYQQILGQGPKLLIQFQNNGVVDDSQLPKDRFSAERLKGVDSTLKIQPAKLEDSAVYLCASSLARLATGELFFGEGSRLTVL.

This chain connects TRBV3-1 (or the pseudogene TRBV3-2) to TRBJ1-1, with D possibly TRBD1 on 6 matching bases. The germline gives CDR1 LGHDT, CDR2 YNNKEL (reference sequence). Between the trimmed V and J ends, which lost 1 base and 7 bases, there was a span of 7 bases. This CDR3 spans 12 amino acids. The CDR3 DNA is TGTGCCAGCAGCCAAGCAGGGGTTGAAGCTTTCTTT. Its translation: CASSQAGVEAFF.

In this sample, this clone turned up a few times. CDR3 in DNA: TGTGCCAGCAGTTACGACAGGCAAGGCTCACCCCTCCACTTT. Translated: CASSYDRQGSPLHF. The V gene is TRBV6-5, the J gene TRBJ1-6, with D tentatively TRBD1 (6 bases). The CDR3 extends over 14 amino acids. V was cut by 2 bases and J by 10 bases, with 12 bases left in between. Germline V gene lookup returns CDR1 MNHEY and CDR2 SVGAGI.

V usage is TRBV6-4 and J usage is TRBJ1-5; 9 bases align to TRBD1. J was trimmed by 7 bases and V by 3 bases; bases with no gene match: 22. Germline-derived CDR1 and CDR2 are MRHNA and SNTAGT. The CDR3 is 20 amino acids. The CDR3 is CASSEPFTSRDREVGQPQHF. As DNA, the CDR3 is TGTGCCAGCAGTGAACCGTTCACGTCCCGGGACAGGGAAGTGGGGCAGCCCCAGCATTTT.

The chain carries TRBV9 and TRBJ2-7, with D possibly matching TRBD2 (6 bases). The V gene lost 4 bases and the J gene lost 2 bases, with 13 bases spanning the gap. Germline CDR1 is SGDLS and CDR2 is YYNGEE. CDR3 size: 14 residues. The CDR3 region has the DNA TGTGCCAGCAGCCGGGGGACGTACACCTACGAGCAGTACTTC. Amino acid sequence: CASSRGTYTYEQYF.

This chain joins TRBV6-6 and TRBJ1-5; 8 bases align to TRBD1. CDR1 and CDR2 (germline): MNHNY, SVGAGI (reference sequence). The length of the CDR3 is 15 residues. V was clipped by 6 bases and J by 3 bases; unmatched bases: 7. For the CDR3, the DNA is TGTGCCAGCAGCGGACAGGGACCGATCAATCAGCCCCAGCATTTT. Amino acid sequence: CASSGQGPINQPQHF.

The chain joins TRBV7-2 to TRBJ2-5; D is unresolved. The V gene's germline CDR1 is SGHTA and CDR2 FQGNSA. V was pared by 5 bases and J by 5 bases, with 9 bases between. This CDR3 contains 12 residues. CDR3 nucleotide sequence: TGTGCCAGCAGCATCAACCGTGAGACCCAGTACTTC. Amino acid sequence: CASSINRETQYF.

V and J are TRBV30 and TRBJ2-2, with D possibly being TRBD1 (6 bases). This CDR3 comprises 14 residues. Trimming pared 4 bases from V and 2 bases from J, leaving 11 bases between. Germline CDR1 reads GTSNPN; CDR2 reads SVGIG (reference sequence). The CDR3 DNA is TGTGCCTGGAATAGGGGGACAAACACCGGGGAGCTGTTTTTT. Amino acid sequence: CAWNRGTNTGELFF.

This clone was counted only a few times. This rearrangement joins TRBV25-1 to TRBJ1-6; a possible D gene is TRBD1 (5 bases). The V end lost 7 bases, the J end lost 14 bases, and 18 bases lay between the germline ends. From germline, CDR1 is MGHDK and CDR2 SYGVNS. The CDR3 runs 13 residues. CDR3 in DNA: TGTGCCAGCACCCATGGCAGGGCAAGTTCCCTCCACTTT. This sequence encodes CASTHGRASSLHF.

This chain joins TRBV2 and TRBJ1-1, with D perhaps matching TRBD1 (5 bases). Trimming pared 3 bases from V and 1 base from J, leaving 9 bases between. This CDR3 has 14 residues. Germline assignment: CDR1 SNHLY and CDR2 FYNNEI. For the CDR3, the DNA is TGTGCCAGCAGTGAGAGACAGCAGAACACTGAAGCTTTCTTT. It yields the protein CASSERQQNTEAFF.

This rearrangement joins TRBV5-1 to TRBJ2-3; D not certain. CDR1 SGHRS and CDR2 YFSETQ come from the germline V gene. The CDR3 extends over 16 amino acids. Trimming took 0 bases from V and 2 from J, leaving 13 bases between them. The CDR3 nucleotides read TGCGCCAGCAGCTTGGCAGGCAGCACACACACAGATACGCAGTATTTT. This encodes CASSLAGSTHTDTQYF.

The gene calls are TRBV12-3 or TRBV12-4 and TRBJ2-5, with TRBD1 as a possible D gene (6 bases). CDR3 size: 13 residues. V lost 8 bases and J 7 bases, leaving 17 bases between the germline ends. In DNA, the CDR3 is TGTGCCAGCGCCCTGAGGGTAGGGGGGACCCAGTACTTC. The encoded protein is CASALRVGGTQYF.

V is TRBV4-1 and J is TRBJ2-1, with 10 bases lining up with TRBD2. Germline loops: CDR1 MGHRA, CDR2 YSYEKL. This CDR3 region has 16 residues. The trim removed 5 bases at V and 4 bases at J, leaving 8 bases unmatched. The CDR3 DNA reads TGCGCCAGCAGCAGTACGAATAGCGGGGGGTACAATGAGCAGTTCTTC. As protein: CASSSTNSGGYNEQFF.

This clone has only a few counts. The chain combines TRBV7-2 with TRBJ2-7; D might be TRBD2 (5 bases). V shed 1 base and J shed 2 bases, with 12 bases lying between them. The CDR3 has 15 residues. CDR1 and CDR2 from the germline V gene are SGHTA and FQGNSA. For the CDR3, the DNA is TGTGCCAGCAGCTTAGTCACCGGGAACACCTACGAGCAGTACTTC. This gives the protein CASSLVTGNTYEQYF.